The TCR beta chain under discussion was sequenced for a study of cytotoxic CD8 clonotypes in ibrutinib-treated CLL. Study background: Investigators reported some 25 partial and 2 complete responses; after median roughly 63 months, approximately 15 patients remained remitted and about 12 progressed. Averaging across samples gave roughly 260,000 productive templates and around 100,000 productive rearrangements.

Study results and limitations: Clonality increased at ibrutinib response, then returned toward baseline at progression.

Clones were read by immunoSEQ multiplex PCR, and TCRdb kept only the in-frame ones, dropping some. This table holds over 120,000 clones, around 80% found once. The source of roughly 1.9 micrograms of genomic DNA for TCR beta libraries was cryopreserved PBMCs. The CDR3 extends over 15 amino acids. Trimming took off 6 bases at V and 2 bases at J, with 14 bases between the two ends. Per the germline V gene, CDR1 is SGHKS and CDR2 is YYEKEE (reference sequence). As to this clone: Its antigen remains unknown.

The specimen was PBMCs, collected after 36 months of ibrutinib treatment. The source is a human donor with chronic lymphocytic leukemia. V is TRBV5-5 and J is TRBJ1-4; TRBD1 is a possible D gene (5 bases). The chain's CDR3 is CASKLRRGTNEKLFF. The CDR3 DNA is TGTGCCAGCAAATTGCGTAGGGGTACTAATGAAAAACTGTTTTTT.